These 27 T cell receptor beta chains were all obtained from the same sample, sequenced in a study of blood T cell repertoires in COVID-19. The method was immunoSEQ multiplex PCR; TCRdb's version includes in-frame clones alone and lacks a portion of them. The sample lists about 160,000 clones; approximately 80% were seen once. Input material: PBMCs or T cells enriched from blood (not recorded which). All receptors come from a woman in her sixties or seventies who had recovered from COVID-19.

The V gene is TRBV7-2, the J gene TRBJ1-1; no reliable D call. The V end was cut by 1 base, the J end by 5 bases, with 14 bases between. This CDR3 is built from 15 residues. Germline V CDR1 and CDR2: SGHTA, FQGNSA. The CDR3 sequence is CASSLGGVGGTEAFF. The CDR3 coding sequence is TGTGCCAGCAGCTTAGGGGGAGTTGGTGGGACTGAAGCTTTCTTT.

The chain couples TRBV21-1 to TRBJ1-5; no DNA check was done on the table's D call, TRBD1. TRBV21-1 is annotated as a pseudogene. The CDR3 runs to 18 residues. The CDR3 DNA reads TGTGCCAGCATCTCTAACCTTTTTTTGGGACAGAGCAATCAGCCCCAGCATTTT. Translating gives CASISNLFLGQSNQPQHF.

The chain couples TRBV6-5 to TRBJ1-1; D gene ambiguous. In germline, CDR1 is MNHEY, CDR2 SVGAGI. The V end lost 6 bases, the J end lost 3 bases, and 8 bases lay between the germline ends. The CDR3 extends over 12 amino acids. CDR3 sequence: CASRAPYTEAFF. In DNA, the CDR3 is TGTGCCAGCAGGGCCCCGTACACTGAAGCTTTCTTT.

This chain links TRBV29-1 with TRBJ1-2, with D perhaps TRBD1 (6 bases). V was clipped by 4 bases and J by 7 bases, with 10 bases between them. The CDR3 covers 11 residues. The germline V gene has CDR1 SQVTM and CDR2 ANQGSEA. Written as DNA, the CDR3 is TGCAGCGTTGTCAGGGGCCGTGGCTACACCTTC. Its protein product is CSVVRGRGYTF.

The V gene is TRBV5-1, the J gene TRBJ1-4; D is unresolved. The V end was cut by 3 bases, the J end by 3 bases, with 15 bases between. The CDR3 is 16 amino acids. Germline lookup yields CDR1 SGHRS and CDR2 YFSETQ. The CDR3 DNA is TGCGCCAGCAGCTACTCCGGGGTACCAGCTAATGAAAAACTGTTTTTT. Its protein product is CASSYSGVPANEKLFF.

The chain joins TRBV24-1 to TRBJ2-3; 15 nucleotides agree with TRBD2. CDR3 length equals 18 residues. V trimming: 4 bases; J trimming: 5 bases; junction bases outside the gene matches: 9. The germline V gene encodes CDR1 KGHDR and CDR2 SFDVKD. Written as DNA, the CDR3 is TGTGCCACCAGTGACCCCGGACTAGCGGGGGGGCCGGTAGATACGCAGTATTTT. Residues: CATSDPGLAGGPVDTQYF.

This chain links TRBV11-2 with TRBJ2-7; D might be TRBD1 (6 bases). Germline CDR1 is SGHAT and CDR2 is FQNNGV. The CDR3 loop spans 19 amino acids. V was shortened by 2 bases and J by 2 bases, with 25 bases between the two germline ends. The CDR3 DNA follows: TGTGCCAGCAGCTTACCGGGCCGGGGTCGATCGACAGGTACCTACGAGCAGTACTTC. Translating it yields CASSLPGRGRSTGTYEQYF.

For the CDR3, the DNA is TGTGCCAGCAGTGACAGGGGGCGTTTGAACACTGAAGCTTTCTTT. Translating it yields CASSDRGRLNTEAFF. The chain combines TRBV25-1 with TRBJ1-1; 8 bases are shared with TRBD1. The germline V gene has CDR1 MGHDK and CDR2 SYGVNS. This CDR3 has 15 amino acids. The junction had 3 bases not matched to a gene; V was cut back by 3 bases and J by 0 bases.

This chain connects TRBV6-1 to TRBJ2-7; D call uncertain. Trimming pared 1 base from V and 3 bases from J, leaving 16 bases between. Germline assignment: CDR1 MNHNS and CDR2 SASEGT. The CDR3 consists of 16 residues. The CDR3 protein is CASSEVLSTGIYEQYF. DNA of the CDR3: TGTGCCAGCAGTGAAGTTCTCTCGACTGGAATCTACGAGCAGTACTTC.

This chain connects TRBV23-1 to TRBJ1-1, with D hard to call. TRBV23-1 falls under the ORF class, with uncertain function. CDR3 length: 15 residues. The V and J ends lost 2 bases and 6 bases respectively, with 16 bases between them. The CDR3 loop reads CASSQGRYGLPEAFF. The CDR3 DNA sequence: TGCGCCAGCAGTCAAGGTCGTTACGGACTCCCTGAAGCTTTCTTT.

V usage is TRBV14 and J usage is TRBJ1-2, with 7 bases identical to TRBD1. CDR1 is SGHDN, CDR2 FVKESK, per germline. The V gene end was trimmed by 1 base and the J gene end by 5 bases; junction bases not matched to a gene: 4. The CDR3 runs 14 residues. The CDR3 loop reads CASSQGGTDYGYTF. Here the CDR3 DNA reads TGTGCCAGCAGCCAAGGCGGGACAGATTATGGCTACACCTTC.

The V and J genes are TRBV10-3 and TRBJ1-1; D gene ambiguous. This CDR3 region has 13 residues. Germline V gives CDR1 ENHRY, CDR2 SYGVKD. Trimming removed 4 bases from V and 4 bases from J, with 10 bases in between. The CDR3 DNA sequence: TGTGCCATCAGTGTGGGAGGATCCACTGAAGCTTTCTTT. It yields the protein CAISVGGSTEAFF.

CDR3 in DNA: TGTGCCAGCAGTTACATCACTAGCGGGACCACGGGGGAGCAGTACTTC. Translating it yields CASSYITSGTTGEQYF. The chain joins TRBV6-5 to TRBJ2-7; 10 bases are a match to TRBD2. Germline loops: CDR1 MNHEY, CDR2 SVGAGI. The CDR3 sequence is 16 residues long. V was clipped by 2 bases and J by 7 bases; unmatched bases: 11.

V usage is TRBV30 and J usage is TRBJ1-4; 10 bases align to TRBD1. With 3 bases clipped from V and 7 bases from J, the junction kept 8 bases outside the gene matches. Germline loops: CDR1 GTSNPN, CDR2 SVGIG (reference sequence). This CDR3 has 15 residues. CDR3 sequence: CAWSLPGTGAEKLFF. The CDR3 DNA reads TGTGCCTGGAGCCTCCCCGGGACAGGGGCTGAAAAACTGTTTTTT.

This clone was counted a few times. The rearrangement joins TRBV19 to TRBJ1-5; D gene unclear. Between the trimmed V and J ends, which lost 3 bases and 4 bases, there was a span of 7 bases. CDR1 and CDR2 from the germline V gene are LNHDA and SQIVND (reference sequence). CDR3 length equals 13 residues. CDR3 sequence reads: CASSIMYNQPQHF. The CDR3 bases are TGTGCCAGTAGTATTATGTATAATCAGCCCCAGCATTTT.

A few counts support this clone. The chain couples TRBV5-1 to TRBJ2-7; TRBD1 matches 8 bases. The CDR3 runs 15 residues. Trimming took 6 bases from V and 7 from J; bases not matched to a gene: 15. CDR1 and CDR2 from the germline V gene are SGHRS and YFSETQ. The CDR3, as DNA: TGCGCCAGCACCCCCAGAGACCAGGGGGCAGGTGAGCAGTACTTC. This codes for CASTPRDQGAGEQYF.

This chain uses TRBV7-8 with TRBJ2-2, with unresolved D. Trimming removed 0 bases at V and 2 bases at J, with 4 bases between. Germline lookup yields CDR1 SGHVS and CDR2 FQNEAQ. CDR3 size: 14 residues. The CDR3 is CASSLAGNTGELFF. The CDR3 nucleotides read TGTGCCAGCAGCTTAGCGGGCAACACCGGGGAGCTGTTTTTT.

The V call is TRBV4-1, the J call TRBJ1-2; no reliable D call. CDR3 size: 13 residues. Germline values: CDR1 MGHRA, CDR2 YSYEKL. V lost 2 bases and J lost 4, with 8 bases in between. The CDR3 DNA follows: TGCGCCAGCAGCCAAAATCCCTTCTATGGCTACACCTTC. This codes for CASSQNPFYGYTF.

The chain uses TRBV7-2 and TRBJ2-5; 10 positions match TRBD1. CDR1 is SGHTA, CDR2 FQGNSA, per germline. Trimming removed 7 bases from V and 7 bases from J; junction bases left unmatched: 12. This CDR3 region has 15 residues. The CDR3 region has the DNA TGTGCCAGCAACTTTCAGGGGACAGGGGTGGCGACCCAGTACTTC. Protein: CASNFQGTGVATQYF.

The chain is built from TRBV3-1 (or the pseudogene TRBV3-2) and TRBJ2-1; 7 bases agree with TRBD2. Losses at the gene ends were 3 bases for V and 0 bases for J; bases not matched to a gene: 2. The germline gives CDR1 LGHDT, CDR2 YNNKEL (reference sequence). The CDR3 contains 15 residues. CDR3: CASSHSSGSYNEQFF. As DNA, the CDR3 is TGTGCCAGCAGCCACTCTAGCGGCTCCTACAATGAGCAGTTCTTC.

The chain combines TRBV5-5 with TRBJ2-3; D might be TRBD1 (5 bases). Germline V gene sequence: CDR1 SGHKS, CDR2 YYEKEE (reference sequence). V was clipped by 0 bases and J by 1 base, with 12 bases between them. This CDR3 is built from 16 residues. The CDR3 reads CASSLDLGVGTDTQYF. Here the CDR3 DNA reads TGTGCCAGCAGCTTGGACTTAGGGGTGGGCACAGATACGCAGTATTTT.

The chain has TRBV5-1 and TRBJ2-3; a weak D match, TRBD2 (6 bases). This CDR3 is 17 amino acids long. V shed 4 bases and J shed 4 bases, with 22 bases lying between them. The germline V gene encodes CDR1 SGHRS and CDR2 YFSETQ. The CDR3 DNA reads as TGCGCCAGCAGCCTCGCCGGGAGTAGTAAGATTCCAGATACGCAGTATTTT. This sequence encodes CASSLAGSSKIPDTQYF.

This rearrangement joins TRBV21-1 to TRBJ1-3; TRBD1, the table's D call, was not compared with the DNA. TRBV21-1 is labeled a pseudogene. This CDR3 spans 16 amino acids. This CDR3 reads CASSARGQYSGNTIYF. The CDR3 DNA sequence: TGTGCCAGCAGCGCTAGGGGACAGTACTCTGGAAACACCATATATTTT.

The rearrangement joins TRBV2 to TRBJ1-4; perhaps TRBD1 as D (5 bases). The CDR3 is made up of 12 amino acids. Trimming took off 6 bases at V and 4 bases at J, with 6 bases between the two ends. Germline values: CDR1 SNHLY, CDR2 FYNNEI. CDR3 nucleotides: TGTGCCAGCAGAAGGGGTAATGAAAAACTGTTTTTT. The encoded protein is CASRRGNEKLFF. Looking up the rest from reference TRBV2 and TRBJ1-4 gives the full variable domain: EPEVTQTPSHQVTQMGQEVILRCVPISNHLYFYWYRQILGQKVEFLVSFYNNEISEKSEIFDDQFSVERPDGSNFTLKIRSTKLEDSAMYFCASRRGNEKLFFGSGTQLSVL.

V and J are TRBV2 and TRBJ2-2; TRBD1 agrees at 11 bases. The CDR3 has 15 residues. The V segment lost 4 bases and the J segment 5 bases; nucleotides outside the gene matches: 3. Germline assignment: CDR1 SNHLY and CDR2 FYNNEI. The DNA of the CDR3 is TGTGCCAGCAGTGGGACAGGGGGCCTGACCGGGGAGCTGTTTTTT. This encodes CASSGTGGLTGELFF.

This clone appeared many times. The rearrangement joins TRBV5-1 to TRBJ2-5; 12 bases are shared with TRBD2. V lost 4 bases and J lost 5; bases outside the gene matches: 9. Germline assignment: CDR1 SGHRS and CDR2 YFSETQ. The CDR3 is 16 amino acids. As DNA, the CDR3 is TGCGCCAGCAGCCCTCCTAGCGGGGGGGCGGGGGAGACCCAGTACTTC. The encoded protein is CASSPPSGGAGETQYF.

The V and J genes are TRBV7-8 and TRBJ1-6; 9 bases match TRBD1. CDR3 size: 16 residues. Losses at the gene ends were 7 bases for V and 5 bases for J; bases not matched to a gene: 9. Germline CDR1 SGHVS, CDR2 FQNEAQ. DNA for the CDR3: TGTGCCAGCACCCCCAGGCGACAGGGGGATAATTCACCCCTCCACTTT. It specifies CASTPRRQGDNSPLHF.